The clone carrying this T cell receptor (beta chain) was seen just once. Its matching antigen is unknown. The data derive from a study of shared clonotypes between healthy human individuals. Whole-study findings and limits: Non-shared clonotypes had lower generation probabilities than those shared by all four donors.

V lost 4 bases to trimming and J lost 6 bases; unmatched junction nucleotides: 0. Germline V gene data show CDR1 as MNHNY and CDR2 as SVGAGI (reference sequence). This CDR3 has 14 residues. CD45RO-negative CD8 cells positively selected for CCR7 made up the naive population, which excluded terminally differentiated effector memory CD45RA+ cells. The data were produced by immunoSEQ multiplex PCR, yet TCRdb's version contains in-frame clones alone and is incomplete. Of 2 million to 2.5 million clones detected, roughly 95% appear once; the ten largest clones hold about 1.1%. This sequence was found in a man aged 18 to 30 in good health. Sample: naive CD8+ T cells sorted from blood. This sequence joins TRBV6-6 and TRBJ2-1; 13 bases align to TRBD2. The CDR3 nucleotides are TGTGCCAGCAGTTGGACTAGCGGGAGCAATGAGCAGTTCTTC. This gives the protein CASSWTSGSNEQFF.